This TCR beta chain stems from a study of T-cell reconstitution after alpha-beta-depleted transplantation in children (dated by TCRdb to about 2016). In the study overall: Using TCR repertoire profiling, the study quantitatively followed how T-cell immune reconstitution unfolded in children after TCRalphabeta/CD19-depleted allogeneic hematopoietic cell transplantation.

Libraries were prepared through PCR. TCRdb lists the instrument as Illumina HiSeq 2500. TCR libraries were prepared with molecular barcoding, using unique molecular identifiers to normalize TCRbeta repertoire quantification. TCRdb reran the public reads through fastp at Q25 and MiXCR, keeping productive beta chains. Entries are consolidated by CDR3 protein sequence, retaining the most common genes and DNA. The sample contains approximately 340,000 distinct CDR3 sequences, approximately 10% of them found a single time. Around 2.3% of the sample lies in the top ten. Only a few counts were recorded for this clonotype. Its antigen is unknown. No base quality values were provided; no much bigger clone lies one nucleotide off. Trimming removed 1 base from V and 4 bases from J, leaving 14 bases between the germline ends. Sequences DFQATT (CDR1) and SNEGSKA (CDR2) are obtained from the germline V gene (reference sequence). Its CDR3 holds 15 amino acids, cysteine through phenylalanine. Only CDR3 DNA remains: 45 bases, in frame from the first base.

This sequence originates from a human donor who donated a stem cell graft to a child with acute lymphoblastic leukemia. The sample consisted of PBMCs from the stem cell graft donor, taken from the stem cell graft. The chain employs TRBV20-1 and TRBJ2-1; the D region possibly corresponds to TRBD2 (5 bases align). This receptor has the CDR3 CSARASGAIYNEQFF. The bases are TGCAGTGCTAGAGCCAGCGGAGCCATTTACAATGAGCAGTTCTTC.